The 26 T cell receptor beta chains in this list originate from one sample, sequenced in a study of cytomegalovirus exposure and HLA in healthy donors. PCR primers comprised 60 Vbeta and 13 Jbeta primers. Profiling relied on immunoSEQ multiplex PCR, and the TCRdb table lists in-frame clones only, not all of them. Of around 130,000 clones in the sample, about three fifths were seen once. Sequencing was carried out using PBMCs. Receptors were obtained from a woman aged 35 to 49 in good health and CMV-seropositive.

The chain recombines TRBV7-8 with TRBJ2-1, with 12 bases lining up with TRBD2. V lost 1 base, J lost 11 bases, and 12 bases stayed unmatched. The CDR3 is 17 amino acids. Germline V gene sequence: CDR1 SGHVS, CDR2 FQNEAQ. The CDR3 DNA reads TGTGCCAGCAGCTTAGAGGGACTAGCGGGTACTCTACAAAAGCAGTTCTTC. This codes for CASSLEGLAGTLQKQFF.

The V call is TRBV30, the J call TRBJ1-4; a possible D gene is TRBD1 (5 bases). V lost 0 bases, J lost 0 bases, and 8 bases lay in between. The CDR3 length is 15 residues. Germline CDR1 and CDR2: GTSNPN and SVGIG (reference sequence). CDR3 nucleotide sequence: TGTGCCTGGAGTGTGGACACGACAACTAATGAAAAACTGTTTTTT. Translating gives CAWSVDTTTNEKLFF. The full variable domain, with the rest looked up from reference TRBV30 and TRBJ1-4, is SQTIHQWPATLVQPVGSPLSLECTVEGTSNPNLYWYRQAAGRGLQLLFYSVGIGQISSEVPQNLSASRPQDRQFILSSKKLLLSDSGFYLCAWSVDTTTNEKLFFGSGTQLSVL.

This clone has more than one count but fewer than ten. As DNA, the CDR3 is TGTGCCAGCAGCACCCCCCGGACTAGCGGTTCCTACAATGAGCAGTTCTTC. Protein sequence: CASSTPRTSGSYNEQFF. The chain employs TRBV7-8 and TRBJ2-1, with TRBD2 matching over 10 bases. This CDR3 comprises 17 residues. Trimming cost V 5 bases and J 1 base; bases outside gene matches: 8. From germline, CDR1 is SGHVS and CDR2 FQNEAQ.

The J gene is TRBJ2-7, the V gene TRBV5-4, with 9 bases matching TRBD2. CDR3 length: 16 amino acids. Germline values: CDR1 SGHNT, CDR2 YYREEE (reference sequence). The V gene end was trimmed by 4 bases and the J gene end by 2 bases; junction bases not matched to a gene: 10. Here the CDR3 reads CASSMPGTSLTYEQYF. CDR3 sequence (DNA): TGTGCCAGCAGCATGCCCGGGACTAGCCTCACCTACGAGCAGTACTTC.

The V gene is TRBV7-3, the J gene TRBJ2-1, with 11 positions matching TRBD2. CDR1 and CDR2 from the germline V gene are SGHTA and FQGTGA. This CDR3 has 15 residues. The J segment lost 4 bases and the V segment lost 5 bases, leaving 4 bases of the junction unmatched. The CDR3 is CASSPTSGSYNEQFF. The DNA of the CDR3 is TGTGCCAGCAGCCCCACTAGCGGGAGTTACAATGAGCAGTTCTTC.

The chain is built from TRBV6-6 and TRBJ2-1, with D maybe TRBD2 (6 bases). The CDR3 runs 13 residues. Trimming removed 6 bases at V and 9 bases at J, with 15 bases between. The germline V gene has CDR1 MNHNY and CDR2 SVGAGI (reference sequence). The DNA of the CDR3 is TGTGCCAGCAGGGAAATACTAGCTATTGAGCAGTTCTTC. It is translated as CASREILAIEQFF.

This clone has a handful of counts. The rearrangement uses TRBV6-4 and TRBJ2-7; D gene uncertain. This CDR3 comprises 12 residues. The germline V and J ends were trimmed by 4 bases and 9 bases, with 13 bases remaining between them. Looked up from germline, CDR1 is MRHNA and CDR2 is SNTAGT. The CDR3 reads CASSALYERQYF. CDR3 nucleotide sequence: TGTGCCAGCAGTGCTCTCTATGAAAGGCAGTACTTC.

The chain recombines TRBV28 with TRBJ2-1; the match to TRBD1 covers 9 bases. CDR1 is MDHEN and CDR2 is SYDVKM in the germline V gene. J lost 9 bases, V lost 10 bases, and 28 bases had no gene match. The CDR3 length is 19 residues. The CDR3 here is CATQVPGQGLPISRGEQFF. DNA for the CDR3: TGTGCCACACAGGTTCCGGGACAGGGCCTGCCGATCTCCCGGGGTGAGCAGTTCTTC.

V gene TRBV11-2 combines with J gene TRBJ2-7, with TRBD2 matching 11 bases. The CDR3 consists of 18 residues. V dropped 4 bases and J dropped 3; count of bases not matched to a gene: 14. The germline CDR1 and CDR2 sequences are SGHAT and FQNNGV. The CDR3 sequence: CASSSPSSGLAGGYEQYF. CDR3 DNA sequence: TGTGCCAGCAGCTCCCCGTCGTCTGGGCTAGCGGGAGGCTACGAGCAGTACTTC.

This clone occurred once. The chain employs TRBV13 and TRBJ2-5; 8 positions match TRBD2. The length of the CDR3 is 16 residues. V shed 2 bases, J shed 0 bases, and the junction held 5 bases outside the gene matches. From germline, CDR1 is PRHDT and CDR2 FYEKMQ (reference sequence). The CDR3 loop is CASSLYATSDQETQYF. DNA for the CDR3: TGTGCCAGCAGCTTATACGCGACTAGCGACCAAGAGACCCAGTACTTC.

The rearrangement links TRBV5-6 to TRBJ2-3; 9 bases map to TRBD2. With 3 bases clipped from V and 3 bases from J, the junction kept 5 bases outside the gene matches. Germline CDR1 is SGHDT and CDR2 is YYEEEE. The CDR3 totals 15 residues. The CDR3 protein is CASSYSGSGTDTQYF. The CDR3 region has the DNA TGTGCCAGCAGCTATAGCGGGAGCGGGACAGATACGCAGTATTTT.

The gene calls are TRBV2 and TRBJ2-1; the match to TRBD2 covers 9 bases. V dropped 2 bases and J dropped 16; count of bases not matched to a gene: 9. CDR3 length: 13 amino acids. The germline CDR1 and CDR2 sequences are SNHLY and FYNNEI. In nucleotides, the CDR3 is TGTGCCAGCAGTGAACAAGGAGCGGGAGGTCCCTTCTTC. Translation: CASSEQGAGGPFF.

The rearrangement links TRBV20-1 to TRBJ1-1, with TRBD1 as a possible D gene (6 bases). The germline V gene has CDR1 DFQATT and CDR2 SNEGSKA (reference sequence). The V end was cut by 3 bases, the J end by 8 bases, with 10 bases between. The CDR3 spans 11 residues. The CDR3: CSARTGWEAFF. CDR3 DNA: TGCAGTGCTAGGACAGGCTGGGAAGCTTTCTTT.

J is TRBJ1-1 and V is TRBV5-1, with 7 bases fitting TRBD1. This CDR3 has 17 residues. V gave up 0 bases and J gave up 0 bases; unmatched junction bases: 8. Per germline, CDR1 SGHRS and CDR2 YFSETQ. CDR3: CASSLAGGKGVNTEAFF. CDR3 in DNA: TGCGCCAGCAGCTTGGCAGGGGGGAAAGGGGTGAACACTGAAGCTTTCTTT.

The V call is TRBV19, the J call TRBJ2-1; unclear D gene. CDR1 is LNHDA, CDR2 SQIVND, per germline (reference sequence). V lost 4 bases to trimming and J lost 1 base, with 17 bases between them. The CDR3 totals 17 residues. CDR3 region: CASSTSKGSVSYNEQFF. CDR3 in DNA: TGTGCCAGTAGTACTTCCAAAGGCAGCGTTTCCTACAATGAGCAGTTCTTC.

The chain employs TRBV28 and TRBJ1-1; D is unclear. From germline, CDR1 is MDHEN and CDR2 SYDVKM. Deletions cut 7 bases from V and 6 bases from J, with 12 bases between. The CDR3 totals 12 residues. The CDR3 protein is CASTRGLAEAFF. CDR3 in DNA: TGTGCCAGCACTCGAGGTTTGGCTGAAGCTTTCTTT.

This sequence joins TRBV14 and TRBJ2-3; 8 nucleotides agree with TRBD2. The trim removed 1 base at V and 0 bases at J, leaving 3 bases unmatched. This CDR3 has 16 amino acids. Germline lookup yields CDR1 SGHDN and CDR2 FVKESK. The CDR3 DNA reads as TGTGCCAGCAGCCAAGGGTCTAGCGGGAGCACAGATACGCAGTATTTT. Translation: CASSQGSSGSTDTQYF.

The chain employs TRBV5-1 and TRBJ1-2, with D maybe TRBD1 (5 bases). The V gene lost 10 bases and the J gene lost 4 bases, with 17 bases spanning the gap. The CDR3 is 13 residues long. Germline V gene data show CDR1 as SGHRS and CDR2 as YFSETQ. CDR3 region: CASMADTLYGYTF. CDR3 DNA: TGCGCCTCTATGGCGGACACACTCTATGGCTACACCTTC.

Here the CDR3 reads CASSFSGENEQFF. CDR3 nucleotide sequence: TGCGCCAGCAGCTTCTCCGGTGAGAATGAGCAGTTCTTC. The chain uses TRBV5-1 and TRBJ2-1; D remains unclear. CDR1 and CDR2 from the germline V gene are SGHRS and YFSETQ. This CDR3 has 13 amino acids. With 2 bases removed from V and 7 bases from J, the gap between germline ends came to 10 bases.

The CDR3 loop reads CASSSGRSPNEQYF. CDR3 sequence (DNA): TGCGCCAGCAGCTCGGGTAGGAGCCCGAACGAGCAGTACTTC. The rearrangement links TRBV5-1 to TRBJ2-7; no reliable D call. This CDR3 region has 14 residues. The V end lost 3 bases, the J end lost 5 bases, and 15 bases lay between the germline ends. Germline values: CDR1 SGHRS, CDR2 YFSETQ.

The V and J genes are TRBV6-1 and TRBJ2-3; D remains ambiguous. V lost 1 base, J lost 4 bases, and 12 bases lay in between. The germline CDR1 and CDR2 sequences are MNHNS and SASEGT. CDR3 length: 15 residues. The CDR3 loop reads CASSEGQREADTQYF. The CDR3 DNA is TGTGCCAGCAGTGAAGGCCAGCGAGAGGCAGATACGCAGTATTTT.

This clone was detected only a few times. This chain uses TRBV7-6 with TRBJ2-7; D not resolved. Looked up from germline, CDR1 is SGHVS and CDR2 is FNYEAQ. There are 14 residues in the CDR3. V shed 2 bases and J shed 2 bases, with 10 bases lying between them. CDR3 sequence (DNA): TGTGCCAGCAGCTTAACGTCCAGTCCCTACGAGCAGTACTTC. Protein product: CASSLTSSPYEQYF.

The genes are TRBV7-5 and TRBJ2-7; the D call of TRBD2 is as the table states it, not checked on the DNA. TRBV7-5 is a documented pseudogene. The CDR3 consists of 15 residues. The CDR3 loop is CARSWASSPSYEQYF. The CDR3 region has the DNA TGTGCCAGAAGCTGGGCTAGCTCCCCTTCCTACGAGCAGTACTTC.

This chain's CDR3 is CASSWESFPPDTQYF. The DNA for the CDR3 is TGTGCCAGCAGTTGGGAGTCCTTTCCCCCAGATACGCAGTATTTT. This sequence joins TRBV27 and TRBJ2-3; TRBD2 is a possible D gene (5 bases). Between the trimmed V and J ends, which lost 4 bases and 4 bases, there was a span of 15 bases. Germline CDR1 and CDR2: MNHEY and SMNVEV (reference sequence). CDR3 length: 15 residues.

J is TRBJ1-3 and V is TRBV9, with D possibly TRBD1 on 6 matching bases. The CDR3 is 19 amino acids. V lost 0 bases and J 4 bases, leaving 23 bases between the germline ends. Germline V gene sequence: CDR1 SGDLS, CDR2 YYNGEE. The CDR3 reads CASSVGPAGVGFGGNTIYF. The CDR3 DNA reads as TGTGCCAGCAGCGTAGGCCCCGCAGGGGTCGGTTTTGGGGGAAACACCATATATTTT.

The V and J genes are TRBV6-5 and TRBJ2-2, with 7 bases identical to TRBD2. J gave up 4 bases and V 2 bases, and 4 bases lay outside the gene matches. The CDR3 extends over 15 amino acids. Germline V gene data show CDR1 as MNHEY and CDR2 as SVGAGI. CDR3 sequence: CASSYGGVGTGELFF. In DNA, the CDR3 is TGTGCCAGCAGTTACGGGGGGGTCGGCACCGGGGAGCTGTTTTTT.